Detailed here is one T cell receptor beta chain. No antigen is known for it. The record originates from a study of cytomegalovirus exposure and HLA in healthy donors. Across the study: Around 190 million T cells yielded approximately 100 million unique TCR beta sequences, as an earlier analysis found. Genetic ancestry analysis placed over 65% of the 400 or so donors that were genotyped in the Caucasian-associated cluster. Points from the study as a whole: A later analysis reported that several of the most significant clusters appeared to be linked to common viral pathogens, among them Epstein-Barr virus.

The PCR used 60 Vbeta and 13 Jbeta primers. The data were produced by immunoSEQ multiplex PCR, yet TCRdb's version contains in-frame clones alone and is incomplete. The top ten clones hold approximately 3.4% of a sample with some 80,000 clones, about 80% of them seen once. The ends were cut back, 1 base at V and 6 bases at J, with 15 bases in the middle. The CDR3 totals 15 residues. Germline V lookup: CDR1 SEHNR, CDR2 FQNEAQ (reference sequence). This TCR came from a man aged 35-49 years in good health and CMV-seronegative. The chain is built from TRBV7-9 and TRBJ1-1; possible D gene TRBD1, 6 bases. The sample comprised PBMCs. Here the CDR3 DNA reads TGTGCCAGCAGCTTAGGTTTCAGGGGAGCCCCTGAAGCTTTCTTT. Protein: CASSLGFRGAPEAFF.